These 8 T cell receptor beta chains were sequenced from one sample in a study of shared clonotypes between healthy human individuals. Sequencing was performed with immunoSEQ multiplex PCR; in TCRdb, only in-frame clones are kept and a portion is missing. The sample has 1,400,000 or so clones; about 98.5% are singletons. The sample was naive CD4+ T cells sorted from blood. The subset is: CD45RA+ positively selected. The receptors originated from a man aged 30 to 39 in good health.

The chain joins TRBV18 to TRBJ1-4, with 7 bases lining up with TRBD1. V lost 3 bases to trimming and J lost 4 bases; unmatched junction nucleotides: 5. CDR1 is KGHSH and CDR2 is LQKENI in the germline V gene. The CDR3 extends over 15 amino acids. CDR3 protein: CASSPVGTVNEKLFF. The DNA for the CDR3 is TGTGCCAGCTCACCCGTTGGGACAGTTAATGAAAAACTGTTTTTT.

For the CDR3, the DNA is TGTGCCAGCAGCCAGGGGCAGGCGAGACCCCTCAAAAACATTCAGTACTTC. This codes for CASSQGQARPLKNIQYF. The V and J genes are TRBV5-6 and TRBJ2-4; tentative D call: TRBD1 (6 bases). CDR1 and CDR2 (germline): SGHDT, YYEEEE. The CDR3 is 17 residues long. Trimming cost V 4 bases and J 3 bases, with 20 bases left between them.

The chain has TRBV19 and TRBJ1-5; D may be TRBD1 (6 bases). CDR1 and CDR2 from the germline V gene are LNHDA and SQIVND (reference sequence). The CDR3 extends over 13 amino acids. Trimming took off 8 bases at V and 9 bases at J, with 17 bases between the two ends. The CDR3 sequence: CASSQGTRSPQHF. CDR3 DNA: TGTGCCAGTTCTCAGGGGACGAGGTCGCCCCAGCATTTT.

This chain connects TRBV7-2 to TRBJ2-6; tentatively, D is TRBD1 (5 bases). CDR1 and CDR2 from the germline V gene are SGHTA and FQGNSA. Trimming cost V 1 base and J 2 bases, with 6 bases left between them. The CDR3 has 15 amino acids. The CDR3 sequence is CASSLGGAGANVLTF. The CDR3 bases are TGTGCCAGCAGCTTAGGGGGCGCTGGGGCCAACGTCCTGACTTTC. Together with reference TRBV7-2 and TRBJ2-6, the CDR3 gives the full variable domain: GAGVSQSPSNKVTEKGKDVELRCDPISGHTALYWYRQSLGQGLEFLIYFQGNSAPDKSGLPSDRFSAERTGGSVSTLTIQRTQQEDSAVYLCASSLGGAGANVLTFGAGSRLTVL.

The rearrangement joins TRBV6-1 to TRBJ1-1; D uncertain. The CDR3 length is 14 residues. Between the trimmed V and J ends, which lost 3 bases and 5 bases, there was a span of 13 bases. Germline assignment: CDR1 MNHNS and CDR2 SASEGT. The CDR3 DNA reads as TGTGCCAGCAGTGAGGTTGAGGGAAGAACTGAAGCTTTCTTT. It encodes CASSEVEGRTEAFF.

The genes are TRBV5-1 and TRBJ2-3; D is perhaps TRBD1 or TRBD2 (5 bases each). This CDR3 has 13 amino acids. Per the germline V gene, CDR1 is SGHRS and CDR2 is YFSETQ. V was pared by 4 bases and J by 6 bases, with 12 bases between. The CDR3 DNA sequence: TGCGCCAGCAGCGGGACCCCTGGGGATACGCAGTATTTT. As protein: CASSGTPGDTQYF. The variable domain in full, with the rest retrieved from reference TRBV5-1 and TRBJ2-3, is KAGVTQTPRYLIKTRGQQVTLSCSPISGHRSVSWYQQTPGQGLQFLFEYFSETQRNKGNFPGRFSGRQFSNSRSEMNVSTLELGDSALYLCASSGTPGDTQYFGPGTRLTVL.

The chain links TRBV27 to TRBJ2-7, with 8 bases matching TRBD1. There are 16 residues in the CDR3. After removal of 1 base from V and 4 bases from J, the junction contained 9 bases not matched to a gene. Germline V gives CDR1 MNHEY, CDR2 SMNVEV (reference sequence). CDR3 nucleotides: TGTGCCAGCAGTTTATATCCGCTTGGACAGGGTTACGAGCAGTACTTC. It translates to CASSLYPLGQGYEQYF.

The gene calls are TRBV18 and TRBJ2-1; 14 nucleotides align to TRBD2. The CDR3 is made up of 14 amino acids. Germline CDR1 and CDR2: KGHSH and LQKENI. V lost 3 bases to trimming and J lost 10 bases; unmatched junction nucleotides: 2. In DNA, the CDR3 is TGTGCCAGCTCACCGACTAGCGGGAGGGACGAGCAGTTCTTC. Its translation: CASSPTSGRDEQFF.